Presented here are 20 T cell receptor beta chains from one specimen sequenced in a study of blood T cells in healthy people across ages. For the second PCR, which ran for about 6 to 12 cycles, a sample-barcoded 5' primer and a J-beta primer mix were used. TCRdb redid the calling of the 5' RACE reads with MiXCR, one entry per CDR3 protein. The table lists approximately 1.5 million distinct CDR3 sequences, roughly two fifths of them singletons. The specimen was blood. All receptors derive from a young woman in good health.

This clonotype turned up a few times. This chain uses TRBV20-1 with TRBJ2-1; D perhaps matches TRBD2 (6 bases). Germline CDR1 is DFQATT and CDR2 is SNEGSKA (reference sequence). The V end lost 6 bases, the J end lost 4 bases, and 16 bases lay between the germline ends. The CDR3 runs 14 residues. The DNA for the CDR3 is TGCAGTGCCTCGGGTCTAGCGAGTTACAATGAGCAGTTCTTC. This gives the protein CSASGLASYNEQFF.

V and J are TRBV6-6 and TRBJ1-5, with D maybe TRBD1 (6 bases). The CDR3 totals 13 residues. CDR1 is MNHNY, CDR2 SVGAGI, per germline (reference sequence). V dropped 7 bases and J dropped 4 bases, with 11 bases sitting between them. Written as DNA, the CDR3 is TGTGCCAGCAAGGGGGGGGCGAATCAGCCCCAGCATTTT. This sequence encodes CASKGGANQPQHF.

This clonotype was found a few times. This chain joins TRBV4-1 and TRBJ2-5; D remains ambiguous. The tail of the sequence fits TRBJ2-7 better, so the J call may be wrong. Germline lookup yields CDR1 MGHRA and CDR2 YSYEKL. The CDR3 is made up of 14 amino acids. The CDR3 spells CASSQDWLNYEQYF. CDR3 coding DNA: TGCGCCAGCAGCCAAGATTGGTTGAACTACGAGCAGTACTTC.

Many counts were recorded for this clonotype. This chain joins TRBV6-2 or TRBV6-3 and TRBJ2-3; D is ambiguous. Trimming removed 6 bases from V and 4 bases from J, with 11 bases in between. Germline V gives CDR1 MNHEY, CDR2 SVGEGT. There are 13 residues in the CDR3. The CDR3 protein is CASSPPWADTQYF. The CDR3 nucleotides read TGTGCCAGCAGCCCTCCCTGGGCAGATACGCAGTATTTT.

The rearrangement links TRBV12-3 or TRBV12-4 to TRBJ1-2; D gene unclear. V shed 6 bases and J shed 2 bases, with 10 bases lying between them. The CDR3 covers 13 residues. CDR3 sequence (DNA): TGTGCCAGCAGCCCTTCGATAAACTATGGCTACACCTTC. Amino acids: CASSPSINYGYTF.

V usage is TRBV18 and J usage is TRBJ2-7; 7 bases map to TRBD2. Germline V gene data show CDR1 as KGHSH and CDR2 as LQKENI. This CDR3 comprises 13 residues. Trimming at V came to 3 bases and at J to 4 bases, leaving 3 bases not matched to a gene. CDR3 region: CASSPGLEYEQYF. In DNA form, the CDR3 reads TGTGCCAGCTCACCTGGACTAGAATACGAGCAGTACTTC.

In its sample, this clonotype was seen a few times. The chain links TRBV27 to TRBJ1-2, with D possibly being TRBD1 (6 bases). Trimming pared 6 bases from V and 4 bases from J, leaving 15 bases between. This CDR3 is built from 14 residues. In germline, CDR1 is MNHEY, CDR2 SMNVEV (reference sequence). The CDR3 protein is CASRERTAAYGYTF. The CDR3 DNA follows: TGTGCCAGCAGGGAAAGGACAGCGGCCTATGGCTACACCTTC.

A note on this clonotype: This likely comes from a read error, as the CDR3 has no conserved phenylalanine or tryptophan at its end. The genes are TRBV2 and TRBJ1-2; 8 bases align to TRBD1. Trimming cost V 9 bases and J 0 bases; bases outside gene matches: 0. This CDR3 has 12 residues. Germline-derived CDR1 and CDR2 are SNHLY and FYNNEI. CDR3 sequence (DNA): TGTGCCAGGGACAGGGCTAACTATGGCTACACCCTC. Protein sequence: CARDRANYGYTL.

This clonotype was seen a handful of times. The chain couples TRBV4-3 to TRBJ1-2; D is unclear. Trimming shortened V by 0 bases and J by 4 bases, and 6 bases separated the two germline ends. There are 13 residues in the CDR3. Germline values: CDR1 LGHNA, CDR2 YSLEER. The DNA for the CDR3 is TGCGCCAGCAGCCAAGATCTGACCTATGGCTACACCTTC. Amino acid sequence: CASSQDLTYGYTF.

The sample holds one count of this clonotype. The gene calls are TRBV5-8 and TRBJ2-3, with 9 nucleotides matching TRBD1. The CDR3 consists of 14 residues. Trimming took 6 bases from V and 2 from J; bases not matched to a gene: 4. The V gene's germline CDR1 is SGHTS and CDR2 YDEGEE. In nucleotides, the CDR3 is TGTGCCAGCAACGGACAGGGGCCCACAGATACGCAGTATTTT. It specifies CASNGQGPTDTQYF. Based on the CDR3 plus reference TRBV5-8 and TRBJ2-3, the full variable domain is EAGVTQSPTHLIKTRGQQATLRCSPISGHTSVYWYQQALGLGLQFLLWYDEGEERNRGNFPPRFSGRQFPNYSSELNVNALELEDSALYLCASNGQGPTDTQYFGPGTRLTVL.

The genes are TRBV4-2 and TRBJ2-7; 7 bases agree with TRBD2. Germline V CDR1 and CDR2: LGHNA, YNFKEQ. J lost 1 base, V lost 1 base, and 10 bases had no gene match. The CDR3 runs to 17 residues. CDR3 protein: CASSQGASGRFSYEQYF. The CDR3 coding sequence is TGTGCCAGCAGCCAAGGGGCTAGCGGACGGTTTTCCTACGAGCAGTACTTC.

CDR3 loop: CAWSAGGRVTYEQYF. The CDR3 DNA sequence: TGTGCCTGGAGTGCTGGCGGGAGGGTGACCTACGAGCAGTACTTC. This sequence joins TRBV30 and TRBJ2-7; TRBD2 agrees at 9 bases. CDR3 size: 15 residues. V shed 1 base and J 2 bases; nucleotides not matched to a gene: 6. CDR1 is GTSNPN and CDR2 is SVGIG in the germline V gene (reference sequence).

This clonotype was detected many times. The J gene is TRBJ2-1, the V gene TRBV9; D perhaps matches TRBD2 (6 bases). Trimming removed 1 base from V and 6 bases from J, with 8 bases in between. The CDR3 has 13 residues. Germline values: CDR1 SGDLS, CDR2 YYNGEE. Here the CDR3 DNA reads TGTGCCAGCAGCGTATCCGGGAGCAATGAGCAGTTCTTC. Translation gives CASSVSGSNEQFF.

The V gene is TRBV6-5, the J gene TRBJ2-2; 8 nucleotides agree with TRBD1. Losses at the gene ends were 7 bases for V and 5 bases for J; bases not matched to a gene: 6. The CDR3 is 14 residues long. Germline CDR1 and CDR2: MNHEY and SVGAGI. DNA for the CDR3: TGTGCCAGCACCGAACAGGGGGGTACCGGGGAGCTGTTTTTT. The encoded protein is CASTEQGGTGELFF.

This chain connects TRBV4-2 to TRBJ2-7; 13 bases are a match to TRBD2. This CDR3 contains 16 residues. Germline values: CDR1 LGHNA, CDR2 YNFKEQ. V trimming: 1 base; J trimming: 1 base; junction bases outside the gene matches: 1. CDR3 sequence reads: CASSQAGLAGSYEQYF. In DNA, the CDR3 is TGTGCCAGCAGCCAAGCGGGACTAGCGGGGTCCTACGAGCAGTACTTC.

This chain connects TRBV30 to TRBJ1-1; D uncertain. The CDR3 runs 11 residues. V shed 3 bases and J shed 6 bases, with 8 bases lying between them. Per germline, CDR1 GTSNPN and CDR2 SVGIG (reference sequence). The CDR3: CAWSQWAEAFF. CDR3 in DNA: TGTGCCTGGAGCCAGTGGGCTGAAGCTTTCTTT.

V gene TRBV27 combines with J gene TRBJ2-7; unclear D gene. Deletions cut 2 bases from V and 6 bases from J, with 11 bases between. This CDR3 is 13 amino acids long. Germline V lookup: CDR1 MNHEY, CDR2 SMNVEV (reference sequence). The CDR3 bases are TGTGCCAGCAGTTTAACGGGTCGTCCCGAGCAGTACTTC. Translation: CASSLTGRPEQYF.

The J gene is TRBJ1-3, the V gene TRBV14, with no clear D. Germline V CDR1 and CDR2: SGHDN, FVKESK. CDR3 size: 16 residues. Trimming took off 3 bases at V and 1 base at J, with 13 bases between the two ends. This CDR3 is CASSQGTLRSGNTIYF. CDR3 coding DNA: TGTGCCAGCAGCCAGGGCACACTTCGGTCTGGAAACACCATATATTTT.

The rearrangement uses TRBV6-2 or TRBV6-3 and TRBJ2-7; D gene ambiguous. The V gene lost 0 bases and the J gene lost 0 bases, with 18 bases spanning the gap. Germline CDR1 and CDR2: MNHEY and SVGEGT. This CDR3 is 18 amino acids long. CDR3 nucleotide sequence: TGTGCCAGCAGTTACTCGAAAAGGGCCCCCTCGAGCTCCTACGAGCAGTACTTC. Translating gives CASSYSKRAPSSSYEQYF.

In the case of this clonotype: The junction shows a germline mismatch at one end, possibly a read error. The chain recombines TRBV7-3 with TRBJ2-3; weak D call: TRBD2 (5 bases). The V gene's germline CDR1 is SGHTA and CDR2 FQGTGA. The CDR3 is made up of 14 amino acids. As DNA, the CDR3 is TGTGCCAGCAGCCCGGGGAGCGGCACAGCTACGCAGTATTTT. Translated, it gives CASSPGSGTATQYF.